These T cell receptor beta chains were read from a single sample in a study of glioma-infiltrating T cells. MiXCR, applied by TCRdb to the multiplex PCR reads, yields one record per CDR3 protein. The table lists approximately 110,000 distinct CDR3 sequences, roughly 24% of them singletons. Sequenced sample: glioma tissue, nonneoplastic brain tissue, or PBMCs (not recorded which). The receptors stem from a human donor with low-grade glioma or glioblastoma, undergoing nonglioma brain surgery, or in good health (not recorded which). CDR3s include the opening cysteine and the closing phenylalanine or tryptophan. D genes are given only for firm matches. Clone size is given for some rows only: seen once, a few or many times, or a class if the clone is expanded.

TRBJ1-5 . 15 many TRBV20-1 TGCAGTGCTAGCCGAGCAGGGTTCGGCAATCAGCCCCAGCATTTT CSASRAGFGNQPQHF
TRBJ2-7 TRBD2 15 many TRBV27 TGTGCCAGCAGTCCCCGGGGGGGAGCAGGGTACGAGCAGTACTTC CASSPRGGAGYEQYF
TRBJ2-7 TRBD2 16 many TRBV6-6 TGTGCCAGCAGTTACTCTGCTAGCGGCGGCTCCTACGAGCAGTACTTC CASSYSASGGSYEQYF
TRBJ2-5 . 15 few TRBV4-1 TGCGCCAGCAGCCGGCGGTGGGGTCAGGCGGAGACCCAGTACTTC CASSRRWGQAETQYF
TRBJ2-7 . 17 . TRBV10-1 TGCGCCAGCACCCGAGCCCCCCCTATAGCGAGAACCTACGAGCAGTACTTC CASTRAPPIARTYEQYF
TRBJ1-4 . 13 . TRBV12-3/TRBV12-4 TGTGCCAGCTCGGGACAAGTTAATGAAAAACTGTTTTTT CASSGQVNEKLFF
TRBJ1-1 . 13 many TRBV20-1 TGCAGTGCTAGAGGGGCCAGCGGAGAAGAAGCTTTCTTT CSARGASGEEAFF
TRBJ2-7 . 12 . TRBV29-1 TGCAGCGTCCTCCGGGACTCCTACGAGCAGTACTTC CSVLRDSYEQYF
TRBJ1-1 . 13 many TRBV11-1 TGTGCCAGCAGCTTAGCCAGGGTTACTGAAGCTTTCTTT CASSLARVTEAFF
TRBJ2-1 TRBD2 17 many TRBV4-1 TGCGCCAGCAGCCAATCGGGACTAGCGGGAGACTGGGGTGAGCAGTTCTTC CASSQSGLAGDWGEQFF
TRBJ1-1 . 18 once TRBV3-1 TGTGCCAGCAGCCGTCGAACAATTGGGACGGCCGCAAACACTGAAGCTTTCTTT CASSRRTIGTAANTEAFF
TRBJ1-2 TRBD1 16 many TRBV3-1 TGTGCCAGCAGCTACGGGACAGCACTCTCCAGCTATGGCTACACCTTC CASSYGTALSSYGYTF
TRBJ1-5 . 17 many TRBV24-1 TGTGCCACCAGTGATTTCCCCGGACATTATAGCAATCAGCCCCAGCATTTT CATSDFPGHYSNQPQHF
TRBJ2-7 . 14 many TRBV7-2 TGTGCCAGCAGCTTAGTGGATGGCACCTACGAGCAGTACTTC CASSLVDGTYEQYF
TRBJ2-3 . 19 many TRBV15 TGTGCCACCAGCAGACCCCCCCGCCTCGACGGACAGATAACAGATACGCAGTATTTT CATSRPPRLDGQITDTQYF
TRBJ2-2 TRBD2 15 . TRBV5-1 TGCGCCAGCAGCGGACGGACTAGCCCGGCCGGGGAGCTGTTTTTT CASSGRTSPAGELFF
TRBJ1-2 . 14 many TRBV5-4 TGTGCCAGCAGCTACATTGGTGGCGGCTATGGCTACACCTTC CASSYIGGGYGYTF
TRBJ2-7 TRBD2 15 many TRBV6-1 TGTGCCAGCAGTATAGCGGGGGTCTTTCGTTACGAGCAGTACTTC CASSIAGVFRYEQYF
TRBJ2-1 TRBD2 16 many TRBV6-2/TRBV6-3 TGTGCCAGCAGTTCCCCTAGCGGGAGGGCCTACAATGAGCAGTTCTTC CASSSPSGRAYNEQFF
TRBJ2-5 TRBD2 16 many TRBV14 TGTGCCAGCAGCCAGGGTCAACTAGCGGTCCAAGAGACCCAGTACTTC CASSQGQLAVQETQYF
TRBJ2-2 TRBD2 20 . TRBV19 TGTGACCGTAGTACTCCGTTTGGTAGCGGGAGGACAGCGGGAGGCGGGGAGCTGTTTTTT CDRSTPFGSGRTAGGGELFF
TRBJ2-2 . 15 few TRBV29-1 TGCAGCGTCGTTCTTGCGGCCTCTAGCACCGGGGAGCTGTTTTTT CSVVLAASSTGELFF
TRBJ1-2 . 15 many TRBV10-3 TGTGCCATCAGTGGCGGACAGAAGTCTAACTATGGCTACACCTTC CAISGGQKSNYGYTF
TRBJ1-2 TRBD1 14 few TRBV5-1 TGCGCCAGCAGCCCAGGACAGGGAGGTAATGGCTACACCTTC CASSPGQGGNGYTF
TRBJ2-7 . 14 once TRBV6-6 TGTGCCAGCATTTACTCCCTGGGGTCCGACGAGCAGTACTTC CASIYSLGSDEQYF
TRBJ2-3 TRBD1 15 many TRBV29-1 TGCAGCGCCAGGCCCAGAGGGGGCGCGGCAGATACGCAGTATTTT CSARPRGGAADTQYF
TRBJ2-7 TRBD1 14 many TRBV20-1 TGCAGTGCTTCCGAGACAGGGCCGTCCTACGAGCAGTACTTC CSASETGPSYEQYF
TRBJ2-7 TRBD2 11 . TRBV29-1 TGCAGCGCCGGGGGGGGCCCCGAGCAGTACTTC CSAGGGPEQYF
TRBJ2-7 . 17 once TRBV7-2 TGTGCCAGCAGCTTAGATAAGGGGGGACTCAACCACTACGAGCAGTACTTC CASSLDKGGLNHYEQYF
TRBJ2-3 TRBD2 15 few TRBV5-1 TGCGCCAGCGGGGTACTAGCGGGATCCACAGATACGCAGTATTTT CASGVLAGSTDTQYF
TRBJ2-7 TRBD2 14 many TRBV18 TGTGCCAGCTCGACTAGCGGGAGGGTAAGCGAGCAGTACTTC CASSTSGRVSEQYF